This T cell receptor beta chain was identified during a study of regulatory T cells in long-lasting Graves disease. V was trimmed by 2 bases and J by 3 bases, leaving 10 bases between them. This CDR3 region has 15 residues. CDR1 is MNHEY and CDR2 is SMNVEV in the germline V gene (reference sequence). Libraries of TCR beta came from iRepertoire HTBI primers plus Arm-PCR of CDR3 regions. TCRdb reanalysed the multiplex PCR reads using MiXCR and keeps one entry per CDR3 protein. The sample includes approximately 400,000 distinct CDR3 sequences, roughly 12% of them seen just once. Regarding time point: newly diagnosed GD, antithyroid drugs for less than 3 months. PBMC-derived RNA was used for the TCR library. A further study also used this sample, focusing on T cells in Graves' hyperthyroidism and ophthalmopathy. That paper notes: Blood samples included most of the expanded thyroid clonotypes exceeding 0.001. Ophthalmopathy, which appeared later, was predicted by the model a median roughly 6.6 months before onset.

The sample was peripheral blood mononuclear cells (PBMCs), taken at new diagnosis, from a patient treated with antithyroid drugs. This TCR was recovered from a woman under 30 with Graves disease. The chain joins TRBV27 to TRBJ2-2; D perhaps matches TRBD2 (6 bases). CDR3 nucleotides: TGTGCCAGCAGTTTACTCAGGGAGGACACCGGGGAGCTGTTTTTT. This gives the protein CASSLLREDTGELFF.